The 17 T cell receptor beta chains below were found in one sample sequenced in a study of T cell repertoires in cytomegalovirus infection. Via MiXCR, TCRdb re-called the reads, giving one row per CDR3 protein. The table shows 210,000 or so distinct CDR3 sequences, with 6.5% occurring only once. Sequenced: PBMCs. The receptors shown here come from a human donor in good health (CMV status not recorded). Some clones in this sample may be carry-over from other donors' samples.

This clonotype was recorded many times. This chain uses TRBV4-3 with TRBJ2-7; tentative D call: TRBD1 (5 bases). Germline values: CDR1 LGHNA, CDR2 YSLEER. This CDR3 is 14 amino acids long. V was pared by 1 base and J by 3 bases, with 10 bases between. This CDR3 reads CASSQGQIHYEQYF. The CDR3 DNA reads as TGCGCCAGCAGCCAAGGACAGATCCACTACGAGCAGTACTTC.

Ten or more counts support this clonotype. This chain links TRBV7-2 with TRBJ2-7; the D is unclear. This CDR3 spans 15 amino acids. Trimming took 1 base from V and 1 from J, leaving 11 bases between them. Germline V lookup: CDR1 SGHTA, CDR2 FQGNSA. The CDR3 protein is CASSLDHGSSYEQYF. CDR3 in DNA: TGTGCCAGCAGCTTAGACCATGGGTCATCCTACGAGCAGTACTTC.

This chain connects TRBV20-1 to TRBJ1-4; D might be TRBD1 (5 bases). Germline loops: CDR1 DFQATT, CDR2 SNEGSKA (reference sequence). Trimming removed 3 bases at V and 12 bases at J, with 14 bases between. The CDR3 is 12 residues long. In DNA form, the CDR3 reads TGCAGTGCTAGGCCCCTCCTAGGGGAACTGTTTTTT. It translates to CSARPLLGELFF.

The rearrangement uses TRBV20-1 and TRBJ2-5; unclear D gene. CDR3 length equals 14 residues. The V and J ends lost 0 bases and 4 bases respectively, with 12 bases between them. Germline CDR1 DFQATT, CDR2 SNEGSKA (reference sequence). Written as DNA, the CDR3 is TGCAGTGCTAGAGACAAACCCCGAGGAGAGACCCAGTACTTC. It encodes CSARDKPRGETQYF.

The chain is built from TRBV20-1 and TRBJ2-3, with 8 bases fitting TRBD2. V gave up 3 bases and J gave up 4 bases; unmatched junction bases: 15. The germline CDR1 and CDR2 sequences are DFQATT and SNEGSKA (reference sequence). This CDR3 has 17 amino acids. This CDR3 is CSARRGGGGTGADTQYF. CDR3 coding DNA: TGCAGTGCTAGGCGTGGGGGCGGGGGGACGGGGGCAGATACGCAGTATTTT.

This chain uses TRBV9 with TRBJ2-7, with a tentative D call TRBD1 (6 bases). Germline assignment: CDR1 SGDLS and CDR2 YYNGEE. The CDR3 has 14 residues. Trimming pared 3 bases from V and 5 bases from J, leaving 15 bases between. The CDR3 here is CASSAPGQFHEQYF. The CDR3 DNA reads TGTGCCAGCAGCGCCCCCGGACAGTTCCACGAGCAGTACTTC.

This clonotype was found many times. This sequence joins TRBV7-2 and TRBJ2-1, with D maybe TRBD2 (5 bases). V dropped 3 bases and J dropped 6 bases, with 9 bases sitting between them. The CDR3 consists of 13 residues. The germline V gene encodes CDR1 SGHTA and CDR2 FQGNSA. Here the CDR3 DNA reads TGTGCCAGCAGCTTCCCGAGGGTCAATGAGCAGTTCTTC. This encodes CASSFPRVNEQFF. Full variable domain (remainder filled in from reference TRBV7-2 and TRBJ2-1): GAGVSQSPSNKVTEKGKDVELRCDPISGHTALYWYRQSLGQGLEFLIYFQGNSAPDKSGLPSDRFSAERTGGSVSTLTIQRTQQEDSAVYLCASSFPRVNEQFFGPGTRLTVL.

The chain recombines TRBV14 with TRBJ1-1; 7 bases match TRBD1. This CDR3 is 17 amino acids long. Germline lookup yields CDR1 SGHDN and CDR2 FVKESK. The V and J ends lost 5 bases and 0 bases, in that order; junction bases with no gene match: 12. The CDR3 loop reads CASSGRDSTTMNTEAFF. CDR3 sequence (DNA): TGTGCCAGCAGCGGCCGGGACAGTACTACCATGAACACTGAAGCTTTCTTT.

V is TRBV29-1 and J is TRBJ2-2, with 8 bases matching TRBD2. Germline CDR1 reads SQVTM; CDR2 reads ANQGSEA. The CDR3 is 15 amino acids. Trimming took 5 bases from V and 1 from J; bases not matched to a gene: 6. CDR3 sequence reads: CSVLGGGKNTGELFF. In DNA form, the CDR3 reads TGCAGCGTTTTAGGCGGGGGGAAGAACACCGGGGAGCTGTTTTTT.

This clonotype was seen at least ten times. The rearrangement uses TRBV6-2 or TRBV6-3 and TRBJ2-1; TRBD1 might be the D (5 bases). The germline V gene has CDR1 MNHEY and CDR2 SVGEGT. V was cut by 2 bases and J by 9 bases, with 17 bases left in between. The CDR3 contains 15 residues. The DNA of the CDR3 is TGTGCCAGCAGTTACGGTCAGGGTGAAAGGAGTGAGCAGTTCTTC. Its translation is CASSYGQGERSEQFF.

This clonotype was seen ten or more times. In DNA, the CDR3 is TGTGCCACCCGGGGCGGACACAATCAGCCCCAGCATTTT. Its translation: CATRGGHNQPQHF. This chain connects TRBV6-5 to TRBJ1-5; maybe TRBD1 (5 bases). The CDR3 runs to 13 residues. Trimming took 10 bases from V and 3 from J, leaving 13 bases between them. Germline V gives CDR1 MNHEY, CDR2 SVGAGI.

The sample holds many counts of this clonotype. The chain couples TRBV10-1 to TRBJ2-3, with D maybe TRBD1 (7 bases). This CDR3 has 14 residues. V lost 10 bases and J lost 4, with 18 bases in between. CDR1 and CDR2 (germline): WNHNN, SYGVQD (reference sequence). The DNA of the CDR3 is TGCGCCACTTCGGGCGGGACAGACCCAGATACGCAGTATTTT. Translation: CATSGGTDPDTQYF.

This clonotype showed up many times. The V gene is TRBV5-1, the J gene TRBJ2-2; possibly TRBD1 for D (6 bases). CDR1 is SGHRS and CDR2 is YFSETQ in the germline V gene. Trimming pared 1 base from V and 3 bases from J, leaving 10 bases between. This CDR3 has 15 amino acids. For the CDR3, the DNA is TGCGCCAGCAGCTTGACAGGGAAGGACACCGGGGAGCTGTTTTTT. It codes for CASSLTGKDTGELFF.

The sample holds many counts of this clonotype. This chain uses TRBV6-2 or TRBV6-3 with TRBJ2-1; 15 nucleotides align to TRBD2. The CDR3 covers 21 residues. The V gene's germline CDR1 is MNHEY and CDR2 SVGEGT. V gave up 6 bases and J gave up 0 bases; unmatched junction bases: 15. CDR3 bases: TGTGCCAGCAGGGTCCGGCCGACGGGACTAGCGGGGGGCGGCTCCTACAATGAGCAGTTCTTC. It codes for CASRVRPTGLAGGGSYNEQFF.

This clonotype was picked up many times. The rearrangement uses TRBV7-2 and TRBJ2-4; D call uncertain. The CDR3 length is 15 residues. The germline V gene encodes CDR1 SGHTA and CDR2 FQGNSA. V was clipped by 0 bases and J by 0 bases, with 6 bases between them. The CDR3 nucleotides read TGTGCCAGCAGCTTAGCGGCCCTAGCCAAAAACATTCAGTACTTC. Protein sequence: CASSLAALAKNIQYF.

This clonotype came up many times. The chain joins TRBV20-1 to TRBJ2-7; 9 bases are shared with TRBD1. With V trimmed by 3 bases and J by 2 bases, 11 bases remained unmatched. The CDR3 spans 16 residues. CDR1 is DFQATT and CDR2 is SNEGSKA in the germline V gene (reference sequence). The DNA for the CDR3 is TGCAGTGCTAGCCCTCCCCCGGGACAGGGAACCTACGAGCAGTACTTC. As protein: CSASPPPGQGTYEQYF.

In this sample, this clonotype turned up many times. V gene TRBV7-2 combines with J gene TRBJ2-1; possibly TRBD1 for D (5 bases). This CDR3 comprises 12 residues. Trimming cost V 5 bases and J 9 bases, with 11 bases left between them. Per germline, CDR1 SGHTA and CDR2 FQGNSA. The CDR3 spells CASSRQGTEQFF. As DNA, the CDR3 is TGTGCCAGCAGCCGCCAGGGTACTGAGCAGTTCTTC. Full variable domain (remainder filled in from reference TRBV7-2 and TRBJ2-1): GAGVSQSPSNKVTEKGKDVELRCDPISGHTALYWYRQSLGQGLEFLIYFQGNSAPDKSGLPSDRFSAERTGGSVSTLTIQRTQQEDSAVYLCASSRQGTEQFFGPGTRLTVL.